Below, one TCR beta chain is given with its context. Its antigen is not known. The investigators collected lesional scalp punch biopsies and peripheral blood from alopecia areata patients. Trimming removed 2 bases at V and 4 bases at J, with 12 bases between. This CDR3 is 14 amino acids long. Germline CDR1 reads GTSNPN; CDR2 reads SVGIG (reference sequence). These data originate in a study of CD8+ T cells in alopecia areata. For the study at large: Oral tofacitinib (5 to 10 mg twice daily) was administered to treated patients. General study points: Alopecia totalis/universalis scalp especially showed more expanded CD8+ clones than normal scalp.

Extracted RNA was reverse transcribed into cDNA, the sequencing template. Some clones are missing from TCRdb's copy, which holds only in-frame ones; the method was immunoSEQ multiplex PCR. The sample lists some 130,000 clones; around 49% were seen once. This receptor was identified in a human donor with alopecia areata. The V gene is TRBV30, the J gene TRBJ1-3, with D possibly TRBD1 on 5 matching bases. Material: CD8+ T cells sorted from blood, obtained at week 0. The CDR3 here is CAWSLGRMGNTIYF. In DNA, the CDR3 is TGTGCCTGGAGTTTGGGACGGATGGGAAACACCATATATTTT.